Listed below are T cell receptor beta chains from one sample, sequenced in a study of shared clonotypes between healthy human individuals. The protocol was immunoSEQ multiplex PCR, while the TCRdb copy is restricted to in-frame clones and leaves out a portion. Here the sample spans 650,000 to 800,000 clones, roughly 94% being singletons. The material sequenced was naive CD8+ T cells sorted from blood. The receptors come from a man aged 30 to 39 in good health. Both conserved end residues are part of each CDR3. D genes are given only for firm matches.

v_gene: TRBV9; d_gene: -; j_gene: TRBJ1-2; CDR3nt: TGTGCCAGCGGGGAGGGGTCAGGGAGCTTC; CDR3aa: CASGEGSGSF
v_gene: TRBV2; d_gene: TRBD2; j_gene: TRBJ2-1; CDR3nt: TGTGCCAGCGCAAGTGAAGTAGCGGGAGGGGTCAGCTCCTACAATGAGCAGTTCTTC; CDR3aa: CASASEVAGGVSSYNEQFF
v_gene: TRBV2; d_gene: TRBD2; j_gene: TRBJ2-3; CDR3nt: TGTGCCAGCAGGCGGGGAGGGGTAAGCACAGATACGCAGTATTTT; CDR3aa: CASRRGGVSTDTQYF
v_gene: TRBV5-6; d_gene: TRBD2; j_gene: TRBJ2-3; CDR3nt: TGTGCCAGCAGCTTGCCGGGACTAGCGGGACAAGATACGCAGTATTTT; CDR3aa: CASSLPGLAGQDTQYF
v_gene: TRBV27; d_gene: -; j_gene: TRBJ2-7; CDR3nt: TGTGCCAGCAGTTTGTTACCTGCCGGGGACACAGTCTACGAGCAGTACTTC; CDR3aa: CASSLLPAGDTVYEQYF
v_gene: TRBV28; d_gene: TRBD2; j_gene: TRBJ2-7; CDR3nt: TGTGCCAGCAGTTCATCTAGCGGGAGAACCTACGAGCAGTACTTC; CDR3aa: CASSSSSGRTYEQYF
v_gene: TRBV5-8; d_gene: TRBD2; j_gene: TRBJ2-2; CDR3nt: TGTGCCAGCAGCTTGGGGCCTAGCGGGAGCTTCGGCACCGGGGAGCTGTTTTTT; CDR3aa: CASSLGPSGSFGTGELFF
v_gene: TRBV9; d_gene: TRBD2; j_gene: TRBJ2-1; CDR3nt: TGTGCCAGCAGCGCTACTAGCGGCTCGACTATTGAGCAGTTCTTC; CDR3aa: CASSATSGSTIEQFF
v_gene: TRBV4-1; d_gene: TRBD2; j_gene: TRBJ2-1; CDR3nt: TGCGCCAGCAGCCAACCACTCAGCGGGAGCGCCTACAATGAGCAGTTCTTC; CDR3aa: CASSQPLSGSAYNEQFF
v_gene: TRBV15; d_gene: -; j_gene: TRBJ1-3; CDR3nt: TGTGCCACCAGCAGAGGTGTCGGGGGCTCTGGAAACACCATATATTTT; CDR3aa: CATSRGVGGSGNTIYF
v_gene: TRBV21-1; d_gene: -; j_gene: TRBJ2-1; CDR3nt: TGTGCCAGCAGCCCCACTACAGACTCGCGGGAAAGTAGGATCTACAATGAGCAGTTCTTC; CDR3aa: CASSPTTDSRESRIYNEQFF
v_gene: TRBV4-1; d_gene: -; j_gene: TRBJ2-1; CDR3nt: TGCGCCAGCAGCCAAGATCCTCTGACTAATGAGCAGTTCTTC; CDR3aa: CASSQDPLTNEQFF
v_gene: TRBV5-5; d_gene: -; j_gene: TRBJ2-1; CDR3nt: TGTGCCAGCAGCTTCTTGGACAACCTTTGGGGATACAATGAGCAGTTCTTC; CDR3aa: CASSFLDNLWGYNEQFF
v_gene: TRBV7-9; d_gene: -; j_gene: TRBJ2-5; CDR3nt: TGTGCCAGCAGCTTAGCCCAAACCCAGTACTTC; CDR3aa: CASSLAQTQYF
v_gene: TRBV5-6; d_gene: -; j_gene: TRBJ2-3; CDR3nt: TGTGCCAGCAGCTTATACGGGCCCCGCACAGATACGCAGTATTTT; CDR3aa: CASSLYGPRTDTQYF
v_gene: TRBV4-3; d_gene: TRBD1; j_gene: TRBJ2-7; CDR3nt: TGCGCCAGCAGCCAGTCGGGACAGGGAAACTACGAGCAGTACTTC; CDR3aa: CASSQSGQGNYEQYF
v_gene: TRBV30; d_gene: -; j_gene: TRBJ2-7; CDR3nt: TGTGCCTACCGTTGGGCCTCCTACGAGCAGTACTTC; CDR3aa: CAYRWASYEQYF
v_gene: TRBV11-2; d_gene: -; j_gene: TRBJ2-2; CDR3nt: TGTGCCAGCAGCTTAGCGGCCAGGCCCACCGGGGAGCTGTTTTTT; CDR3aa: CASSLAARPTGELFF
v_gene: TRBV5-6; d_gene: -; j_gene: TRBJ2-1; CDR3nt: TGTGCCAGCAGCTTGGCTAGCTCGTACAATGAGCAGTTCTTC; CDR3aa: CASSLASSYNEQFF
v_gene: TRBV27; d_gene: -; j_gene: TRBJ2-7; CDR3nt: TGTGCCAGCAGTCGACCAGGGACAGCGGGTGTAACCTACGAGCAGTACTTC; CDR3aa: CASSRPGTAGVTYEQYF
v_gene: TRBV7-9; d_gene: TRBD2; j_gene: TRBJ2-2; CDR3nt: TGTGCCAGCAGCTTAGCCCCTAGCGGGAGACCCGGGGAGCTGTTTTTT; CDR3aa: CASSLAPSGRPGELFF
v_gene: TRBV7-9; d_gene: -; j_gene: TRBJ1-2; CDR3nt: TGTGCCAGCAGCCAGAGACTCGGAGGTAGGGGAGTCTATGGCTACACCTTC; CDR3aa: CASSQRLGGRGVYGYTF
v_gene: TRBV7-9; d_gene: -; j_gene: TRBJ1-2; CDR3nt: TGTGCCAGCAGCTTCTCGGGCCGAGAGGACTATGGCTACACCTTC; CDR3aa: CASSFSGREDYGYTF